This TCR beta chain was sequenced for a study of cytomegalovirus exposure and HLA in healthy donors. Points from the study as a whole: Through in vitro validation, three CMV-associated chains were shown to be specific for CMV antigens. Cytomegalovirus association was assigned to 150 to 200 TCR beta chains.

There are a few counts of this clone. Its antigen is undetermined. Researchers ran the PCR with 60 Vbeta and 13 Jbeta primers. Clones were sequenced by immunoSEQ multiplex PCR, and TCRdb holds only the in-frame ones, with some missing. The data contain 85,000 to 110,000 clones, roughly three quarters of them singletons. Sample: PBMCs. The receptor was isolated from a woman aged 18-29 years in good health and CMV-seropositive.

The CDR3 here is CASSPGLPWDADTQYF. Here the CDR3 DNA reads TGCGCCAGCAGCCCAGGACTACCATGGGATGCAGATACGCAGTATTTT. The chain combines TRBV4-3 with TRBJ2-3, with D maybe TRBD2 (6 bases). V was pared by 4 bases and J by 4 bases, with 18 bases between. The CDR3 contains 16 residues. Germline CDR1 is LGHNA and CDR2 is YSLEER.